A selection of T cell receptor beta chains follows, all from one sample in a study of blood T cell repertoires in COVID-19. Libraries were prepared by immunoSEQ multiplex PCR; TCRdb keeps only in-frame clonotypes and omits some of them. Of over 150,000 clones listed, 86% are singletons. Sequencing input: peripheral blood. The source of these receptors is a middle-aged man with active or convalescent COVID-19. CDR3s leave out the opening cysteine and the closing phenylalanine or tryptophan.

J | V | CDR3
TRBJ1-2 | TRBV20-1 | SASGGTRGNNYGYT
TRBJ1-1 | TRBV3-1/TRBV3-2 | ASSQGQAGAF
TRBJ1-1 | TRBV10-1 | ASSESSGVLNTEAF
TRBJ1-2 | TRBV29-1 | SVGEVGNYGYT
TRBJ2-2 | TRBV7-2 | ASSPDSFTGELF
TRBJ1-4 | TRBV28 | ASSGPTNEKLF
TRBJ1-4 | TRBV5-4 | ASSNDDRQLF
TRBJ2-1 | TRBV3-1/TRBV3-2 | ASSQGRVRINEQF
TRBJ2-1 | TRBV18 | ASSPRLAGARSYNEQF
TRBJ1-5 | TRBV5-1 | ASSAGTEGQPQH
TRBJ1-1 | TRBV20-1 | SAPGQPTAF
TRBJ2-4 | TRBV15 | ATSKAAVEANIQY
TRBJ1-2 | TRBV29-1 | SVEGWTGGSLGYT
TRBJ2-7 | TRBV4-3 | ASSRTLSSYEQY
TRBJ2-1 | TRBV6-5 | ASSRSSGSVSEQF
TRBJ2-5 | TRBV25-1 | ASTPPGVATQY
TRBJ1-5 | TRBV6-5 | ASRIGQASNQPQH
TRBJ2-7 | TRBV9 | ASSADLGSGGWSYEQY
TRBJ1-2 | TRBV5-1 | ASSLQQNYGYT
TRBJ2-7 | TRBV11-2 | ASSLDLGTGGEEQY
TRBJ2-7 | TRBV5-1 | ASSPGTSAYEQY
TRBJ2-1 | TRBV11-3 | ASSSTDSKSSRRSRNEQF
TRBJ2-1 | TRBV6-2/TRBV6-3 | ASSSRTSGIYNEQF